This TCR beta chain was sequenced during a study of blood T cell repertoires in COVID-19. Study information: T cells, B-cell-depleted T cells, or PBMCs provided the cDNA or gDNA that served as material.

The CDR3 consists of 15 residues. In germline, CDR1 is SGHRS, CDR2 YFSETQ. Trimming took 2 bases from V and 0 from J, leaving 10 bases between them. Recruited during active infection, patients (from Seattle) were subsequently followed longitudinally. Sequencing was performed with immunoSEQ multiplex PCR; in TCRdb, only in-frame clones are kept and a portion is missing. The sample records tens of thousands of clones, almost 85% being singletons. This receptor was taken from a man between 45 and 60 years old with COVID-19, enrolled during active disease. The sample comprised peripheral blood. The chain employs TRBV5-1 and TRBJ2-3; D possibly corresponds to TRBD1 (5 bases). The CDR3 loop is CASSLPQGSTDTQYF. The CDR3 bases are TGCGCCAGCAGCTTACCCCAGGGCAGCACAGATACGCAGTATTTT.